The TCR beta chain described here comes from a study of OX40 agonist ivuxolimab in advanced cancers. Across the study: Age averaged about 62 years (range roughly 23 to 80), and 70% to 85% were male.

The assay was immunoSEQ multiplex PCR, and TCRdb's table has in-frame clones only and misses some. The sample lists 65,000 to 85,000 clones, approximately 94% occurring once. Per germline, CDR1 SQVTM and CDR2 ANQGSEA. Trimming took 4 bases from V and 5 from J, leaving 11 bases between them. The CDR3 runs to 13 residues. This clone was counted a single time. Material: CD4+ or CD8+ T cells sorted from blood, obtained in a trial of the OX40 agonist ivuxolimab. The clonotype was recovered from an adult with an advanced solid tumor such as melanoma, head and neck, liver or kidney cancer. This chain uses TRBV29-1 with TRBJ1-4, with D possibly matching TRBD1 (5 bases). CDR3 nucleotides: TGCAGCGTTGGGCCGGGGGAAAATGAAAAACTGTTTTTT. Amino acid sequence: CSVGPGENEKLFF.